This T cell receptor beta chain was identified during a study of OX40 agonist ivuxolimab in advanced cancers. Study-wide context: Melanoma, hepatocellular carcinoma, head and neck or renal cell cancer occurred in dose-escalation patients. Three patients showed partial responses: one hepatocellular carcinoma and two cutaneous melanoma cases.

Concerning this clone itself: Its antigen is not known.

Produced via immunoSEQ multiplex PCR; TCRdb's table is partial and in-frame only. The repertoire holds 75,000 to 95,000 clones, with around nine tenths as singletons. V lost 7 bases, J lost 4 bases, and 13 bases lay in between. Looked up from germline, CDR1 is LNHDA and CDR2 is SQIVND (reference sequence). The CDR3 length is 13 residues. Overall study findings and caveats: Both blood CD4+ and CD8+ T cells showed clonal growth by week 6 at 0.1 to 3.0 mg/kg.

The chain employs TRBV19 and TRBJ1-1; unclear D gene. The source of this sequence is an adult with an advanced solid tumor such as melanoma, head and neck, liver or kidney cancer. The input for sequencing was CD4+ or CD8+ T cells sorted from blood, taken in a trial of the OX40 agonist ivuxolimab. The CDR3 DNA sequence: TGTGCCAGTACCTCTCCTCCGGGCACTGAAGCTTTCTTT. Translation: CASTSPPGTEAFF.